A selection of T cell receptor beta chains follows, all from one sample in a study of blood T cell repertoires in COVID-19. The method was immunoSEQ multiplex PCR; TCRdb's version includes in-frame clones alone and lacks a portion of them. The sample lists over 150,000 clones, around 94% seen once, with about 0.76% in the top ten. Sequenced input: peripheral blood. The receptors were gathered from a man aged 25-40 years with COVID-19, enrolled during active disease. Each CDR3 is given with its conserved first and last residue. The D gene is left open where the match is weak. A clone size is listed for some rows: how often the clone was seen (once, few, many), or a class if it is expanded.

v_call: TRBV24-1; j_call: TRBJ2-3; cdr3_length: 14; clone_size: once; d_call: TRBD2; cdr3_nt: TGTGCCACCAGTGCGGGGGGGCCAAGGGATACGCAGTATTTT; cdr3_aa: CATSAGGPRDTQYF
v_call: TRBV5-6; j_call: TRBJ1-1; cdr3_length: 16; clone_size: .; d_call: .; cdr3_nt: TGTGCCAGCAGCTTGGCAGGGGCCCTACGGAGTAGGGAAGCTTTCTTT; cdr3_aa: CASSLAGALRSREAFF
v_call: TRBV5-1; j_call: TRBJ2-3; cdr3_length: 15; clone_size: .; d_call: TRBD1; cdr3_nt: TGCGCCAGCAGCTCGGGACAGAGACGCACAGATACGCAGTATTTT; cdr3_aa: CASSSGQRRTDTQYF
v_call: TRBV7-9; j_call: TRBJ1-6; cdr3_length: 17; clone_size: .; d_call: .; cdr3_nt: TGTGCCAGCAGCTTTTCACAGGGAAAAGGTGGGAATTCACCCCTCCACTTT; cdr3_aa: CASSFSQGKGGNSPLHF
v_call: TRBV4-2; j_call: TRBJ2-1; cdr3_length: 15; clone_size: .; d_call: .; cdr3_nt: TGTGCCAGCAGCCAAGGGGGAGACGCCTACAATGAGCAGTTCTTC; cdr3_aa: CASSQGGDAYNEQFF
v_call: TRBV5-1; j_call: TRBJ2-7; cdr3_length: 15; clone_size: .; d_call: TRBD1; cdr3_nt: TGCGCCAGCAGCTTGCCTGAGCAGGGGGTCTACGAGCAGTACTTC; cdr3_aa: CASSLPEQGVYEQYF
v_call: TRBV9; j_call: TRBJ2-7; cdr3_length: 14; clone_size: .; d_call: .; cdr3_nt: TGTGCCAGCAGCGGCCGGGTCTTGTCCTACGAGCAGTACTTC; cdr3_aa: CASSGRVLSYEQYF
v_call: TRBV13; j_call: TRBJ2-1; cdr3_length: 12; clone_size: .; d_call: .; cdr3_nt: TGTGCCAGCAGCTCATATCGGGGGGCCCTTTTCTTC; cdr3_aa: CASSSYRGALFF
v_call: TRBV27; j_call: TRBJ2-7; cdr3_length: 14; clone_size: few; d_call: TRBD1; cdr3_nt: TGTGCCAGCCGATCCGGACAGGGGGCGCGAGAGCAGTACTTC; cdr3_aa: CASRSGQGAREQYF
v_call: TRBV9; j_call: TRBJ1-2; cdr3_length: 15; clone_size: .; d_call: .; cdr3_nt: TGTGCCAGCAGCGTCAGGGCAGGGGATAACTATGGCTACACCTTC; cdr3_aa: CASSVRAGDNYGYTF
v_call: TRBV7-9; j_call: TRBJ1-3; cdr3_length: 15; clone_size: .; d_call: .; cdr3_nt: TGTGCCAGCAGGCGTCAGGGGTTTGATGGAAACACCATATATTTT; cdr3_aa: CASRRQGFDGNTIYF
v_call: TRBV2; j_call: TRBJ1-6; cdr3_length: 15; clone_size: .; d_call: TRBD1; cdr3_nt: TGTGCCAGCAGTTTGGACAGGGCTGGTAATTCACCCCTCCACTTT; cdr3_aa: CASSLDRAGNSPLHF
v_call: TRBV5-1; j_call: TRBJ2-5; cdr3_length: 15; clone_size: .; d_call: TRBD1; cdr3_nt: TGCGCCAGCAGCTTACAGGGGGCGAACCAAGAGACCCAGTACTTC; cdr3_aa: CASSLQGANQETQYF
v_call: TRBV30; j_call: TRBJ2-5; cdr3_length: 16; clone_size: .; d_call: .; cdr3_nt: TGTGCCTGGAGTGTAGGGGGAGCAGGGCCCCAAGAGACCCAGTACTTC; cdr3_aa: CAWSVGGAGPQETQYF
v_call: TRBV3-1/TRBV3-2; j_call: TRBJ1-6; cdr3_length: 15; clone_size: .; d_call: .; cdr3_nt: TGTGCCAGCAGCCAAGGCTCGGTCGGGAGGTCACCCCTCCACTTT; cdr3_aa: CASSQGSVGRSPLHF
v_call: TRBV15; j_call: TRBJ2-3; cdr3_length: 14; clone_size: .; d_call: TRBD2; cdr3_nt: TGTGCCACCCGGGGGGGAGCTAGCACAGATACGCAGTATTTT; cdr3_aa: CATRGGASTDTQYF
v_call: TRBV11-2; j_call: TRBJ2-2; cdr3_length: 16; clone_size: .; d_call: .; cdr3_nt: TGTGCCAGCAGCCCGAGAGTGTCCGCGAACACCGGGGAGCTGTTTTTT; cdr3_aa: CASSPRVSANTGELFF
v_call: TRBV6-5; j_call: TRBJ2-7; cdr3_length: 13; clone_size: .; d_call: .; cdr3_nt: TGTGCCAGCAGTTACCGTACCCCCGGGGAGCAGTACTTC; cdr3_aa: CASSYRTPGEQYF
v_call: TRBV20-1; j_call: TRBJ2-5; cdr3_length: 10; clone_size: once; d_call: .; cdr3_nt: TGCAGTGCTCCTCAAGAGACCCAGTACTTC; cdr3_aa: CSAPQETQYF
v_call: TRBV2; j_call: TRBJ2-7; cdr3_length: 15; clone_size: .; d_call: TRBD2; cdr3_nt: TGTGCCAGCAGTAAACTAGCGGGAGTTTTCTACGAGCAGTACTTC; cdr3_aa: CASSKLAGVFYEQYF
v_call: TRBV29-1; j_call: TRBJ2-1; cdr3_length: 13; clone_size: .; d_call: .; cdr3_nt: TGCAGCGTTGACCCCCAGGGTGGGTTTGAGCAGTTCTTC; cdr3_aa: CSVDPQGGFEQFF
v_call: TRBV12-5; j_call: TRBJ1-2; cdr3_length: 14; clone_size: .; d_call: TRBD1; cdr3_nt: TGTGCTAGTGGTTTGTCCGGGACAGACTATGGCTACACCTTC; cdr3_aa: CASGLSGTDYGYTF
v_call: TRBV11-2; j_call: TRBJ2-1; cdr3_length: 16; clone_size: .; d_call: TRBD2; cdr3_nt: TGTGCCAGCAGCTTAGAGCGGGGGGATAACTACAATGAGCAGTTCTTC; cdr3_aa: CASSLERGDNYNEQFF
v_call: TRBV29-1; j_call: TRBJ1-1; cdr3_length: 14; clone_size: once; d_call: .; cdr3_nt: TGCAGCGTTGCCCTCCAGGACAAGAACACTGAAGCTTTCTTT; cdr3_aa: CSVALQDKNTEAFF
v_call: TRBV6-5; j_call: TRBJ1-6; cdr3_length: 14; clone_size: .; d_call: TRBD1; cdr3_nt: TGTGCCAGCAGTTCGGGACAGAGTTATTCACCCCTCCACTTT; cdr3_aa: CASSSGQSYSPLHF
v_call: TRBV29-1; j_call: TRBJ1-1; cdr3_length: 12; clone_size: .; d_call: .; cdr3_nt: TGCAGCGTCCCAGGAGGGGACCTTGAAGCTTTCTTT; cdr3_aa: CSVPGGDLEAFF
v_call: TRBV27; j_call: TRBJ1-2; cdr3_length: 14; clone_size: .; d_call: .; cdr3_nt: TGTGCCAGCAGCACTCGGGAGTCCAACTATGGCTACACCTTC; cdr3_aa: CASSTRESNYGYTF
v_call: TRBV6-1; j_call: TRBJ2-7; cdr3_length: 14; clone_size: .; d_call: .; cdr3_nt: TGTGCCAGCAGTGAGAGGACAGATAGATACGAGCAGTACTTC; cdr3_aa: CASSERTDRYEQYF
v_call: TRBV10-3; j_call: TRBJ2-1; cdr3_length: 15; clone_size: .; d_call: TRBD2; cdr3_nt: TGTGCCATCAGACTAGCGGGGGGATCTAGAGATGAGCAGTTCTTC; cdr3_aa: CAIRLAGGSRDEQFF
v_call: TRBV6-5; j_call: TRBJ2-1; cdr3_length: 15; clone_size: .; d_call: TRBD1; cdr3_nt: TGTGCCAGCAATCCGACAGGGGGCGTTTCCAATGAGCAGTTCTTC; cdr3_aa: CASNPTGGVSNEQFF
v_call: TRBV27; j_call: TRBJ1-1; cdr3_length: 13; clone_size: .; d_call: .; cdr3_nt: TGTGCCAGCAGTTATCGGGGTTACACTGAAGCTTTCTTT; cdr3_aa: CASSYRGYTEAFF
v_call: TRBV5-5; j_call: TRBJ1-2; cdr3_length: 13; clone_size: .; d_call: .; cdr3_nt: TGTGCCAGCAGCTTGATCCTATTCGAGGGCTACACCTTC; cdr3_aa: CASSLILFEGYTF
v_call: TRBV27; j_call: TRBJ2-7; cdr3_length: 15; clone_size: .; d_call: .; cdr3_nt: TGTGCCAGCAGTTTATCGGCGCGGGCAGTATACGAGCAGTACTTC; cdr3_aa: CASSLSARAVYEQYF
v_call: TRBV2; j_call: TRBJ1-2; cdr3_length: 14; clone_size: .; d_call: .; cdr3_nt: TGTGCCAGCACCATTACGGACAACCGAGGTGGCTACACCTTC; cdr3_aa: CASTITDNRGGYTF
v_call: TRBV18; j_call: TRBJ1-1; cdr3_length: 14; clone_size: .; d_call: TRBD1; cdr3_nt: TGTGCCAGCTCACTACAGGGGTGGAACACTGAAGCTTTCTTT; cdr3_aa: CASSLQGWNTEAFF
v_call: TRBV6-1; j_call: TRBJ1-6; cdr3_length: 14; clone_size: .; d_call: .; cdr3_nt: TGTGCCAGCAGTGAAAGTGGGTCCTACGGGTCCCTCCACTTT; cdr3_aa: CASSESGSYGSLHF
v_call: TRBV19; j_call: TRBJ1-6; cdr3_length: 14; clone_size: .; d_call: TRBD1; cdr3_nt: TGTGCCAGTAGTACCTGGGACAGGGCCTCACCCCTCCACTTT; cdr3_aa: CASSTWDRASPLHF